These T cell receptor beta chains were read from a single sample in a study of blood T cell repertoires in COVID-19. Repertoires were generated with immunoSEQ multiplex PCR, while TCRdb's copy carries only in-frame clones and drops some. The table lists about 130,000 clones, around nine tenths of them singletons. The sample consisted of peripheral blood. The receptors were gathered from a woman in her 70s with COVID-19, enrolled during active disease. Each CDR3 is given without its conserved first and last residue. The order of the fields is V gene, CDR3 protein.

TRBV5-6 | ASSWTGGPTGELF
TRBV7-2 | ASSLGVGALNTEAF
TRBV5-6 | ASSYGTGGYQETQY
TRBV6-5 | ASSYLGTSEGYGYT
TRBV3-1/TRBV3-2 | ASSQPGQGGEKLF
TRBV5-1 | ASSFQGASYEQY
TRBV4-1 | ASSLFRQGGSSGNTIY
TRBV5-1 | ASSLEVSGTNTGELF
TRBV9 | ASSVTGQGTSGYT
TRBV5-1 | ASSAAGFSYEQY
TRBV28 | ASSLPGTGKTAF
TRBV7-2 | ASTLTGDNQPQH
TRBV5-1 | ASSLEGEGSGSPLH
TRBV7-7 | ASSQRTGVGETQY
TRBV7-9 | ASSRTGLSYEQY
TRBV5-1 | ASSSDGAGEEQY
TRBV4-1 | ASSRAMNTEAF
TRBV6-2/TRBV6-3 | ASSSGGGPTDTQY
TRBV18 | ASSPLSGTSGETQY
TRBV7-8 | ASRRTGEGTEAF
TRBV18 | ASSPPGLTFDSPLH
TRBV4-2 | ASSQAPTGGPGNEQF
TRBV2 | ASRGQGMGTEAF
TRBV5-6 | ASSSAARAAWVTGELF
TRBV29-1 | SAPRGQGETQY
TRBV7-6 | ASSLAGTGVPGELF
TRBV3-1/TRBV3-2 | ASSRPETGGKLF
TRBV5-1 | ASSNEGGYEKLF
TRBV12-3/TRBV12-4 | ASTPGGREQF
TRBV2 | ASSELESGQPQH
TRBV6-1 | ASSEAGPGTGKSIYGYT
TRBV4-1 | ASSQGGQGNQPQH
TRBV6-4 | ASSARGSGGYT
TRBV4-2 | ASSHLGGTGGAGNQPQH
TRBV24-1 | ATSDFPNEQF
TRBV5-1 | ASSLGQIGEQF
TRBV5-1 | ASSLWDRDSPLH
TRBV20-1 | SASPWGERGEKLF
TRBV30 | AWSSPHRANYGYT
TRBV7-8 | ASSLGVEGVGYT
TRBV7-9 | ASSGSGQGYGYT
TRBV19 | ASSTTSTGFGYT
TRBV9 | ASSVGITGGNEKLF
TRBV5-1 | ASSLGQGREKLF
TRBV11-2 | ASSLDRDTEAF
TRBV28 | ASSTEAGLGQY
TRBV5-1 | ASSRDRVGETQY
TRBV5-4 | ASSSRDRNTEAF
TRBV2 | ASSVGYEQY
TRBV3-1/TRBV3-2 | ASSRTVAREKLF
TRBV19 | ASSTGQGARGYT